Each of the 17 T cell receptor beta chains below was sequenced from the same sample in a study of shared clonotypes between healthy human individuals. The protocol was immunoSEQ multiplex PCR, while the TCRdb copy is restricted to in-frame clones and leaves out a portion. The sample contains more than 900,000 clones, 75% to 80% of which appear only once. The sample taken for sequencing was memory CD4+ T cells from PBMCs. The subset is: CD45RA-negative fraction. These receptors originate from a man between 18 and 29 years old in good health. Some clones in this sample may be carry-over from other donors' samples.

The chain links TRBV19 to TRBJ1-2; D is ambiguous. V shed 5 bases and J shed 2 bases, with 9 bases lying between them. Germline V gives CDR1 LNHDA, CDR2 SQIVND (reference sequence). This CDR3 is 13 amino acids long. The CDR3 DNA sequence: TGTGCCAGTAGTCCGGGAATCAACTATGGCTACACCTTC. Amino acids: CASSPGINYGYTF. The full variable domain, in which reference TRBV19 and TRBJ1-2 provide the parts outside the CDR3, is DGGITQSPKYLFRKEGQNVTLSCEQNLNHDAMYWYRQDPGQGLRLIYYSQIVNDFQKGDIAEGYSVSREKKESFPLTVTSAQKNPTAFYLCASSPGINYGYTFGSGTRLTVV.

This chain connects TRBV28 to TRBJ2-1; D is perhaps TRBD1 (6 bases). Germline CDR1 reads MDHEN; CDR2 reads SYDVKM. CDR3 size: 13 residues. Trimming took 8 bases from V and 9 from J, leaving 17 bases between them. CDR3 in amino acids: CASSPGEWGEQFF. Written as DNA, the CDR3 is TGTGCCAGCTCCCCAGGGGAGTGGGGTGAGCAGTTCTTC.

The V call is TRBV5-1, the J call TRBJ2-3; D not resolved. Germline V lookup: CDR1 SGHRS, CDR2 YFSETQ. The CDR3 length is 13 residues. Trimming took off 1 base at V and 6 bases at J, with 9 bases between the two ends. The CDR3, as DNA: TGCGCCAGCAGCTTGCGTATGGGGGATACGCAGTATTTT. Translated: CASSLRMGDTQYF.

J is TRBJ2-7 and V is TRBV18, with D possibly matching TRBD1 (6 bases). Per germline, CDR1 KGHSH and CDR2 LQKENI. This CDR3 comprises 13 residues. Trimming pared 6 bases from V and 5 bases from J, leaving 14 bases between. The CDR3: CASSLRQVDEQYF. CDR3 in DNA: TGTGCCAGCTCGCTGAGACAGGTTGACGAGCAGTACTTC.

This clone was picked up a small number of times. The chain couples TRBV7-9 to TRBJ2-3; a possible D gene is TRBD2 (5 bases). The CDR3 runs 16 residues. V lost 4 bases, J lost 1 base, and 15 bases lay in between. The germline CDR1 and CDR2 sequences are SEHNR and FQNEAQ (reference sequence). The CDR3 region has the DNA TGTGCCAGCAGCTCTCAAGCGGCCCCTGGCACAGATACGCAGTATTTT. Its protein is CASSSQAAPGTDTQYF.

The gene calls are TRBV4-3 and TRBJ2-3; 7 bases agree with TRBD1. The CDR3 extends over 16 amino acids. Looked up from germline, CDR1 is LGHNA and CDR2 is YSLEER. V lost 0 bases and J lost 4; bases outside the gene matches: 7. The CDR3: CASSQEQGTVADTQYF. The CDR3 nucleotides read TGCGCCAGCAGCCAAGAACAGGGGACGGTGGCAGATACGCAGTATTTT.

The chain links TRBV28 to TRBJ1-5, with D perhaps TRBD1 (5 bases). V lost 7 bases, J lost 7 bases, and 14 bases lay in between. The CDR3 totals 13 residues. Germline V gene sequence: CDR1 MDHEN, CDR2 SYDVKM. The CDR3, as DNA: TGTGCCAGCAACTGGGGGGTGGTCCAGCCCCAGCATTTT. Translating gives CASNWGVVQPQHF.

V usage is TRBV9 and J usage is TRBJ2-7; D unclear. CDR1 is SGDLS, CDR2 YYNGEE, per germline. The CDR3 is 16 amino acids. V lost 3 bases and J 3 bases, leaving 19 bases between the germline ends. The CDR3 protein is CASSESLSGPSYEQYF. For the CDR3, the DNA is TGTGCCAGCAGCGAATCCCTTTCAGGACCGAGCTACGAGCAGTACTTC.

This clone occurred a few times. DNA of the CDR3: TGTGCCAGCAGCACTAGCGGGAGCTGGGTAGATGAGCAGTTCTTC. It translates to CASSTSGSWVDEQFF. The chain joins TRBV7-9 to TRBJ2-1, with 11 bases aligning to TRBD2. In germline, CDR1 is SEHNR, CDR2 FQNEAQ (reference sequence). The CDR3 sequence is 15 residues long. Trimming at V came to 5 bases and at J to 8 bases, leaving 8 bases not matched to a gene.

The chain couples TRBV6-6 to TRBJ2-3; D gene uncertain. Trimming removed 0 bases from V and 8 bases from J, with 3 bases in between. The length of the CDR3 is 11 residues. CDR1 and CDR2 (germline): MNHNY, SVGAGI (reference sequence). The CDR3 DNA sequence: TGTGCCAGCAGTTACTCGGGTACGCAGTATTTT. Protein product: CASSYSGTQYF.

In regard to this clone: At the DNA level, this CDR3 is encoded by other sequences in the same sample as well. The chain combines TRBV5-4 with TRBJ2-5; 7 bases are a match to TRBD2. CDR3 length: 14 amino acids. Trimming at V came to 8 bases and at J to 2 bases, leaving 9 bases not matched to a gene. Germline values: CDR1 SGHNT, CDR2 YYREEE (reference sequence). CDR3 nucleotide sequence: TGTGCCAGTTCCCGAACGGGGGGTCAAGAGACCCAGTACTTC. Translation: CASSRTGGQETQYF.

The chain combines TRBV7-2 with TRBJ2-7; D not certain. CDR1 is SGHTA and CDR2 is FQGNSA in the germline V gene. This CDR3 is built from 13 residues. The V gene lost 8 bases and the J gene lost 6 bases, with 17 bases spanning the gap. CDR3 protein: CASGEGRASEQYF. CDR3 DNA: TGTGCCAGCGGTGAAGGTCGGGCTAGCGAGCAGTACTTC.

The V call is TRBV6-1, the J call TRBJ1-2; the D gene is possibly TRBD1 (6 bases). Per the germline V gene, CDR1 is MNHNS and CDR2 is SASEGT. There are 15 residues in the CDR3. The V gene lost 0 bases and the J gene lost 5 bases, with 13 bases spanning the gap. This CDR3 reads CASSEARSGVYGYTF. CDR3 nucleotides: TGTGCCAGCAGTGAAGCGCGGTCAGGGGTGTATGGCTACACCTTC.

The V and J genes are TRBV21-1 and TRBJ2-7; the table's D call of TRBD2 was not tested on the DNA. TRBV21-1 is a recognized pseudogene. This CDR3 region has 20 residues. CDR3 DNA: TGTGCCAGCAGCAAAGCGCCGGAGAGGACTAGCGGGAGGGCCTGGTACGAGCAGTACTTC. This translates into CASSKAPERTSGRAWYEQYF.

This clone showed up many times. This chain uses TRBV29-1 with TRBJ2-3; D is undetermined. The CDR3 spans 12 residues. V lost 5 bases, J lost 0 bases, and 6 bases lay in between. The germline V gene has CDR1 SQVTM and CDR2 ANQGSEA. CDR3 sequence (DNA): TGCAGCGTTAACGAAAGCACAGATACGCAGTATTTT. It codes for CSVNESTDTQYF.

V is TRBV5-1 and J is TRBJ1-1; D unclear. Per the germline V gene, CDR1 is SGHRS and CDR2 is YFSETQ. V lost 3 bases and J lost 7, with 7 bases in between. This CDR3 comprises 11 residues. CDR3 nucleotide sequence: TGCGCCAGCAGCTCGGGAGGTGAAGCTTTCTTT. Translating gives CASSSGGEAFF.

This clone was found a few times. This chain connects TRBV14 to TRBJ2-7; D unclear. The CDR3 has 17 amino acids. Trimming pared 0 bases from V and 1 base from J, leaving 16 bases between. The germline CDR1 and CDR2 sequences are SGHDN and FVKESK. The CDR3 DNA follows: TGTGCCAGCAGCCAAGAATGGCACCCTTCGTTATCCTACGAGCAGTACTTC. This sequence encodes CASSQEWHPSLSYEQYF. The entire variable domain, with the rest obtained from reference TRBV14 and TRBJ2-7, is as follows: EAGVTQFPSHSVIEKGQTVTLRCDPISGHDNLYWYRRVMGKEIKFLLHFVKESKQDESGMPNNRFLAERTGGTYSTLKVQPAELEDSGVYFCASSQEWHPSLSYEQYFGPGTRLTVT.